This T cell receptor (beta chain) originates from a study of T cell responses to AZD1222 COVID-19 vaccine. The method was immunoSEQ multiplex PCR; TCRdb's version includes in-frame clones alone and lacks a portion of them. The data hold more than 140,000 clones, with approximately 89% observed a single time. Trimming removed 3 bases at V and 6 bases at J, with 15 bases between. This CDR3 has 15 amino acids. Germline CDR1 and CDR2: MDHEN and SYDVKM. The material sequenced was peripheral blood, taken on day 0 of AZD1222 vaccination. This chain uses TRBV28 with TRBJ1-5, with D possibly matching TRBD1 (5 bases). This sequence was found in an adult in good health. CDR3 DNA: TGTGCCAGCAGTTTCCGGACATTCGGGCTTCAGCCCCAGCATTTT. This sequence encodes CASSFRTFGLQPQHF.